This passage covers 11 T cell receptor beta chains from one sample sequenced in a study of T cells in women clearing cervical HPV infection. This table comes from immunoSEQ multiplex PCR, and its TCRdb copy is limited to in-frame clones, with some not included. The listing contains around 39,000 clones. The sequenced sample consisted of blood buffy coat. Receptor source: a woman between 18 and 70 years old with a cervical HPV16 infection that either progressed to CIN3+ or cleared (not recorded which).

For this clone: The read comes to an end 3 residues before the CDR3 does, leaving the germline J gene to fill in the end. The V call is TRBV19, the J call TRBJ2-2; D may be TRBD1 (6 bases). Germline V lookup: CDR1 LNHDA, CDR2 SQIVND (reference sequence). V lost 6 bases to trimming and J lost 0 bases, with 8 bases between them. The CDR3 is 14 residues long. The CDR3 loop is CASRGTSNTGELFF. The CDR3 bases that were read are TGTGCCAGTAGGGGGACATCGAACACCGGGGAG.

Details on this clone: The read halts 3 residues ahead of the CDR3 end, with the missing end drawn from the germline J gene. This chain joins TRBV10-3 and TRBJ1-4, with 10 positions matching TRBD1. The trim removed 10 bases at V and 8 bases at J, leaving 7 bases unmatched. This CDR3 is 13 amino acids long. Per the germline V gene, CDR1 is ENHRY and CDR2 is SYGVKD. CDR3 DNA, as far as it was read: TGTGCCACCCGACAGGGGGCAGAGGAAAAA. It translates to CATRQGAEEK. The full CDR3 reads CATRQGAEEKLFF.

The CDR3: CASSLGTGNNEQFF. The CDR3 bases that were read are TGTGCCAGCAGCTTGGGGACAGGGAACAATGAG. The V gene is TRBV7-6, the J gene TRBJ2-1; TRBD1 matches at 9 bases. The read ends 3 residues shy of where the CDR3 ends; the end is completed using the germline J gene. The length of the CDR3 is 14 residues. V was clipped by 3 bases and J by 5 bases; unmatched bases: 2. The germline V gene has CDR1 SGHVS and CDR2 FNYEAQ.

As for this clone: An end of the junction does not agree with germline; a read error may underlie this. The DNA ends 3 residues before the CDR3 does, and the rest of the CDR3 is filled in from the germline J gene. V gene TRBV6-2 or TRBV6-3 combines with J gene TRBJ2-1; no reliable D call. The CDR3 has 15 residues. Germline CDR1 reads MNHEY; CDR2 reads SVGEGT. CDR3 amino acids: CASGYITGSFNEQFF. CDR3 DNA (partial): TGTGCCAGCGGTTACATCACCGGGTCATTCAATGAG.

As for this clone: The read comes to an end 3 residues before the CDR3 does, leaving the germline J gene to fill in the end. This chain connects TRBV7-3 to TRBJ2-3; perhaps TRBD1 as D (6 bases). CDR3 length equals 13 residues. Germline assignment: CDR1 SGHTA and CDR2 FQGTGA. CDR3 sequence reads: CASSLNREETQYF. CDR3 bases read: TGTGCCAGCAGCTTAAACAGGGAAGAGACG.

In the case of this clone: The CDR3 goes on 3 residues after the read ends, and that part is filled in from the germline J gene. This sequence joins TRBV7-2 and TRBJ2-7, with 7 bases lining up with TRBD2. This CDR3 has 15 amino acids. Germline V CDR1 and CDR2: SGHTA, FQGNSA. With 6 bases clipped from V and 3 bases from J, the junction kept 11 bases outside the gene matches. CDR3 in amino acids: CASRGGASGYYEQYF. The CDR3 DNA, read in part, is TGTGCCAGCAGGGGCGGGGCTAGCGGTTACTACGAG.

Comment on this clone: The read is 3 residues too short to cover the CDR3 end, so that end is filled in from the germline J gene. The gene calls are TRBV7-8 and TRBJ1-6; 7 nucleotides align to TRBD1. The germline V gene has CDR1 SGHVS and CDR2 FQNEAQ. CDR3 length equals 14 residues. The ends lost 3 bases at V and 9 bases at J; junction bases unmatched: 5. CDR3 DNA (partial): TGTGCCAGCAGCTTCCGGGACAGTCTTTCACCC. This encodes CASSFRDSLSP. The entire CDR3 protein is CASSFRDSLSPLHF.

A remark on this clone: The read terminates 3 residues before the CDR3 end, so the remaining end is supplied by the germline J gene. V and J are TRBV7-9 and TRBJ2-1; D is perhaps TRBD1 or TRBD2 (5 bases each). The CDR3 length is 15 residues. The V gene lost 1 base and the J gene lost 1 base, with 8 bases spanning the gap. CDR1 is SEHNR and CDR2 is FQNEAQ in the germline V gene (reference sequence). This CDR3 is CASSLGGESYNEQFF. CDR3 DNA, as far as it was read: TGTGCCAGCAGCTTAGGAGGGGAATCCTACAATGAG.

For this clone: Read sequence stops 3 residues before the CDR3 end, and the germline J gene provides the missing end. This sequence joins TRBV7-2 and TRBJ2-7; perhaps TRBD1 as D (5 bases). Per germline, CDR1 SGHTA and CDR2 FQGNSA. V lost 5 bases, J lost 5 bases, and 19 bases lay in between. CDR3 size: 15 residues. The sequenced CDR3 bases are TGTGCCAGCAGCCCGCGATATGCTAGGGGCAACGAG. This gives the protein CASSPRYARGNE. The entire CDR3 protein is CASSPRYARGNEQYF.

Of note for this clone: Sequencing ends 3 residues short of the CDR3 end; the germline J gene provides the rest. This chain connects TRBV19 to TRBJ2-4, with 7 positions matching TRBD1. Germline CDR1 and CDR2: LNHDA and SQIVND (reference sequence). This CDR3 has 13 amino acids. CDR3 DNA, as far as it was read: TGTGCCAGTAAGGGACAGTCTAACTATGGT. It specifies CASKGQSNYG. The entire CDR3 protein is CASKGQSNYGQYF.

Comment on this clone: The CDR3 goes on 3 residues after the read ends, and that part is filled in from the germline J gene. This chain joins TRBV11-1 and TRBJ1-1; 8 bases are shared with TRBD1. Germline values: CDR1 SGHAT, CDR2 FQDESV (reference sequence). The CDR3 has 14 amino acids. With 4 bases clipped from V and 5 bases from J, the junction kept 6 bases outside the gene matches. The CDR3 sequence is CASSYRTGRTEAFF. The CDR3 DNA, read in part, is TGTGCCAGCAGCTACCGGACAGGGCGTACTGAA.